This T cell receptor (beta chain) was observed in a study of PD-L1 blockade in urothelial cancer. The repertoire was sequenced with immunoSEQ multiplex PCR; TCRdb's copy has only in-frame clones and lacks some. Of tens of thousands of clones listed, roughly 90% were seen once; the top ten hold 1.5% to 2%. This clone occurred a few times. The CDR3 runs 16 residues. V lost 11 bases, J lost 4 bases, and 11 bases stayed unmatched. Per the germline V gene, CDR1 is ENHRY and CDR2 is SYGVKD. This material consisted of PBMCs, taken around atezolizumab (anti-PD-L1) treatment. V and J are TRBV10-3 and TRBJ2-2, with 12 nucleotides matching TRBD2. The sequence derives from a man aged 60-69 years with urothelial cancer. The CDR3 DNA is TGTGCCTCTTCGACTAGCGGGGGCCGGGGCACCGGGGAGCTGTTTTTT. It yields the protein CASSTSGGRGTGELFF.